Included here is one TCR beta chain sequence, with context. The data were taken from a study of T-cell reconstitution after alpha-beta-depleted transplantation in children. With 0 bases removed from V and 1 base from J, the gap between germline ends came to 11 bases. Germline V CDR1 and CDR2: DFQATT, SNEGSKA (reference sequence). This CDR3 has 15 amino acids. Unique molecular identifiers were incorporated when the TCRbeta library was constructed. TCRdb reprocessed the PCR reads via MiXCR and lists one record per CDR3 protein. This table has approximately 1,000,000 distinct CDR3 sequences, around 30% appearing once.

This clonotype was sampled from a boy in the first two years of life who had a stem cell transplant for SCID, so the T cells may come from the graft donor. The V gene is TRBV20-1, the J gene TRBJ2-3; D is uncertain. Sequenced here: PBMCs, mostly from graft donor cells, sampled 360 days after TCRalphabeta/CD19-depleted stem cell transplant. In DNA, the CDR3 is TGCAGTGCTAGAGATGAAAGGTCCGGCACAGATACGCAGTATTTT. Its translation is CSARDERSGTDTQYF.